The 5 T cell receptor beta chains in this list originate from one sample, sequenced in a study of T cell responses to AZD1222 COVID-19 vaccine. Libraries were prepared by immunoSEQ multiplex PCR; TCRdb keeps only in-frame clonotypes and omits some of them. The repertoire holds approximately 90,000 clones, with more than 90% as singletons. Here the sequenced sample was peripheral blood, taken on day 0 of AZD1222 vaccination. The receptors here all came from an adult in good health.

The gene calls are TRBV15 and TRBJ1-5; D is unclear. The CDR3 covers 12 residues. V gave up 0 bases and J gave up 4 bases, with 1 base separating them. Per germline, CDR1 LNHNV and CDR2 YYDKDF (reference sequence). The CDR3 DNA reads TGTGCCACCAGCAGAGAAAATCAGCCCCAGCATTTT. Encoded protein: CATSRENQPQHF.

The chain couples TRBV29-1 to TRBJ1-1; 7 positions match TRBD1. J gave up 0 bases and V 7 bases, and 5 bases lay outside the gene matches. Germline V gene sequence: CDR1 SQVTM, CDR2 ANQGSEA. The CDR3 loop spans 13 amino acids. The CDR3 loop reads CSASGQMNTEAFF. In DNA form, the CDR3 reads TGCAGCGCCTCGGGACAGATGAACACTGAAGCTTTCTTT.

The chain uses TRBV28 and TRBJ2-7; 15 bases are shared with TRBD2. The ends lost 6 bases at V and 4 bases at J; junction bases unmatched: 4. CDR3 size: 15 residues. Germline CDR1 and CDR2: MDHEN and SYDVKM. CDR3 DNA: TGTGCCAGCAGCGGGACTAGCGGGAGGTCATACGAGCAGTACTTC. This codes for CASSGTSGRSYEQYF.

This clone was counted between two and nine times. This sequence joins TRBV3-1 (or the pseudogene TRBV3-2) and TRBJ2-1, with D possibly matching TRBD2 (6 bases). The CDR3 length is 13 residues. Trimming pared 4 bases from V and 9 bases from J, leaving 13 bases between. The V gene's germline CDR1 is LGHDT and CDR2 YNNKEL (reference sequence). CDR3 in DNA: TGTGCCAGCAGCCCCCGACTAGACACTGAGCAGTTCTTC. It translates to CASSPRLDTEQFF.

The rearrangement joins TRBV27 to TRBJ2-1, with D tentatively TRBD1 (5 bases). V was trimmed by 5 bases and J by 0 bases, leaving 14 bases between them. Germline V gives CDR1 MNHEY, CDR2 SMNVEV (reference sequence). The CDR3 has 16 amino acids. The CDR3, as DNA: TGTGCCAGCAGTGTCCAGGGTTACAGCTCCTACAATGAGCAGTTCTTC. Its protein product is CASSVQGYSSYNEQFF.